These 25 T cell receptor beta chains were all obtained from the same sample, sequenced in a study of PD-1 blockade in classical Hodgkin lymphoma. Time point: cycle 4 day 1 (C4D1), after more than 5 weeks of nivolumab. Brentuximab vedotin exposure varied among the patients, all of whom had relapsed after autologous stem cell transplantation. Sequencing was performed with immunoSEQ multiplex PCR; in TCRdb, only in-frame clones are kept and a portion is missing. The data hold over 6,500 clones, with around 78% observed a single time. The sample in question was peripheral blood mononuclear cells (PBMCs), obtained before the fourth cycle of nivolumab. The receptor source for this set is a human donor with classical Hodgkin lymphoma.

This clone was recorded a few times. The J gene is TRBJ1-5, the V gene TRBV30; 7 nucleotides align to TRBD1. Germline V lookup: CDR1 GTSNPN, CDR2 SVGIG (reference sequence). This CDR3 region has 16 residues. V dropped 3 bases and J dropped 1; count of bases not matched to a gene: 9. The CDR3 region has the DNA TGTGCCTGGAGGGCCGAGACAGGGAGAAGCAATCAGCCCCAGCATTTT. This gives the protein CAWRAETGRSNQPQHF. The variable domain in full, completed from reference TRBV30 and TRBJ1-5, reads SQTIHQWPATLVQPVGSPLSLECTVEGTSNPNLYWYRQAAGRGLQLLFYSVGIGQISSEVPQNLSASRPQDRQFILSSKKLLLSDSGFYLCAWRAETGRSNQPQHFGDGTRLSIL.

This clone showed up just once. The CDR3 here is CASSLPTGNTEAFF. CDR3 nucleotides: TGTGCCAGCAGCCTACCGACAGGGAACACTGAAGCTTTCTTT. The J gene is TRBJ1-1, the V gene TRBV5-6; D is perhaps TRBD1 (6 bases). This CDR3 spans 14 amino acids. Per germline, CDR1 SGHDT and CDR2 YYEEEE. The V end was cut by 4 bases, the J end by 1 base, with 11 bases between. The full variable domain, in which reference TRBV5-6 and TRBJ1-1 provide the parts outside the CDR3, is DAGVTQSPTHLIKTRGQQVTLRCSPKSGHDTVSWYQQALGQGPQFIFQYYEEEERQRGNFPDRFSGHQFPNYSSELNVNALLLGDSALYLCASSLPTGNTEAFFGQGTRLTVV.

The table lists this clone with a count of one. The CDR3 reads CASSLGSAGALNEQFF. DNA of the CDR3: TGCGCCAGCAGCTTGGGGTCGGCGGGGGCGTTGAATGAGCAGTTCTTC. V usage is TRBV5-1 and J usage is TRBJ2-1; D is perhaps TRBD2 (7 bases). Germline assignment: CDR1 SGHRS and CDR2 YFSETQ. Trimming left V 0 bases short and J 7 bases short, with 17 bases between. This CDR3 is 16 amino acids long. The whole variable domain, remainder taken from reference TRBV5-1 and TRBJ2-1, is KAGVTQTPRYLIKTRGQQVTLSCSPISGHRSVSWYQQTPGQGLQFLFEYFSETQRNKGNFPGRFSGRQFSNSRSEMNVSTLELGDSALYLCASSLGSAGALNEQFFGPGTRLTVL.

The CDR3 region is CASSFGTTLKQYF. In nucleotides, the CDR3 is TGTGCCAGCAGCTTCGGGACTACTTTAAAGCAGTACTTC. This chain links TRBV5-6 with TRBJ2-7, with TRBD2 matching 7 bases. J gave up 8 bases and V 2 bases, and 7 bases lay outside the gene matches. CDR1 and CDR2 from the germline V gene are SGHDT and YYEEEE. The CDR3 runs 13 residues.

This chain connects TRBV27 to TRBJ1-5; D unclear. The CDR3 has 14 amino acids. Trimming removed 6 bases from V and 8 bases from J, with 17 bases in between. Per germline, CDR1 MNHEY and CDR2 SMNVEV (reference sequence). The CDR3 nucleotides are TGTGCCAGCAGGCCGGACGGAGGACTGGAGCCCCAGCATTTT. It specifies CASRPDGGLEPQHF.

This clone appeared a single time. The CDR3 sequence: CASSVGQGPYEQYF. The DNA of the CDR3 is TGCGCCAGCAGTGTAGGACAGGGTCCATACGAGCAGTACTTC. The rearrangement joins TRBV10-1 to TRBJ2-7, with 8 bases identical to TRBD1. The ends lost 4 bases at V and 4 bases at J; junction bases unmatched: 6. CDR3 length: 14 amino acids. Germline CDR1 reads WNHNN; CDR2 reads SYGVQD (reference sequence).

The chain has TRBV10-3 and TRBJ2-7; tentative D call: TRBD2 (6 bases). The germline gives CDR1 ENHRY, CDR2 SYGVKD. This CDR3 has 14 residues. V was cut by 6 bases and J by 1 base, with 13 bases left in between. CDR3 DNA sequence: TGTGCCATCAGGCCGGAGGGGCCTTCCTACGAGCAGTACTTC. Its translation is CAIRPEGPSYEQYF.

This clone was found a few times. The V and J genes are TRBV2 and TRBJ2-7, with a weak D call TRBD1 (5 bases). Trimming stripped 2 bases from V and 10 bases from J, with 9 bases between. CDR1 is SNHLY and CDR2 is FYNNEI in the germline V gene. This CDR3 is 11 amino acids long. CDR3 DNA sequence: TGTGCCAGCAGTGAAACACAGGTTCAGTACTTC. Translated, it gives CASSETQVQYF.

The rearrangement joins TRBV21-1 to TRBJ1-3. TRBV21-1 is a pseudogene locus. The CDR3 length is 22 residues. CDR3 DNA: TGTGCCAGCAGCGTCGGAAAGTGTAGGGAGGCCGCTCACTTCAACTCTGGAAACACCATATATTTT. Residues: CASSVGKCREAAHFNSGNTIYF.

This sequence joins TRBV29-1 and TRBJ2-1; 7 nucleotides line up with TRBD2. Germline trimming cut 5 bases from V and 5 bases from J; bases unmatched to any gene: 12. Germline V lookup: CDR1 SQVTM, CDR2 ANQGSEA. The CDR3 consists of 15 residues. The CDR3 sequence: CSVREGPHPNNEQFF. Written as DNA, the CDR3 is TGCAGCGTTAGGGAGGGACCCCACCCGAACAATGAGCAGTTCTTC.

This clone appeared a few times. The V and J genes are TRBV10-2 and TRBJ2-3; TRBD1 matches at 7 bases. The junction had 3 bases not matched to a gene; V was cut back by 3 bases and J by 0 bases. The CDR3 loop spans 15 amino acids. Per the germline V gene, CDR1 is WSHSY and CDR2 is SAAADI. This CDR3 reads CASSEPGQSTDTQYF. DNA for the CDR3: TGCGCCAGCAGTGAACCGGGACAGAGCACAGATACGCAGTATTTT.

This clone has more than one count but fewer than ten. This chain uses TRBV9 with TRBJ1-6; D gene uncertain. The CDR3 length is 13 residues. CDR1 and CDR2 (germline): SGDLS, YYNGEE. V shed 2 bases and J shed 6 bases, with 6 bases lying between them. The CDR3 sequence: CASSVGFNSPLHF. In DNA, the CDR3 is TGTGCCAGCAGCGTCGGGTTTAATTCACCCCTCCACTTT.

This chain connects TRBV28 to TRBJ1-1, with D hard to call. Germline assignment: CDR1 MDHEN and CDR2 SYDVKM. V was trimmed by 11 bases and J by 4 bases, leaving 14 bases between them. The CDR3 runs to 12 residues. Here the CDR3 reads CAVFTLGTEAFF. DNA of the CDR3: TGTGCCGTATTTACACTGGGCACTGAAGCTTTCTTT.

This chain joins TRBV7-2 and TRBJ1-5, with D unclear. Deletions cut 1 base from V and 7 bases from J, with 8 bases between. The CDR3 sequence is 13 residues long. Germline loops: CDR1 SGHTA, CDR2 FQGNSA. The CDR3 is CASSLDFRQPQHF. CDR3 in DNA: TGTGCCAGCAGCTTAGACTTCCGGCAGCCCCAGCATTTT.

This chain links TRBV13 with TRBJ2-1, with D perhaps TRBD2 (6 bases). This CDR3 contains 14 residues. Trimming pared 0 bases from V and 6 bases from J, leaving 9 bases between. The V gene's germline CDR1 is PRHDT and CDR2 FYEKMQ (reference sequence). The CDR3 loop reads CASSLGGGFNEQFF. DNA of the CDR3: TGTGCCAGCAGCTTAGGGGGAGGATTCAATGAGCAGTTCTTC. The complete variable domain, with remaining parts taken from reference TRBV13 and TRBJ2-1, reads AAGVIQSPRHLIKEKRETATLKCYPIPRHDTVYWYQQGPGQDPQFLISFYEKMQSDKGSIPDRFSAQQFSDYHSELNMSSLELGDSALYFCASSLGGGFNEQFFGPGTRLTVL.

The V and J genes are TRBV29-1 and TRBJ2-7, with 14 bases lining up with TRBD2. This CDR3 region has 14 residues. Germline lookup yields CDR1 SQVTM and CDR2 ANQGSEA. V shed 5 bases and J 6 bases; nucleotides not matched to a gene: 6. The chain's CDR3 is CSVKGLAGEREQYF. Written as DNA, the CDR3 is TGCAGCGTTAAGGGACTAGCGGGAGAACGCGAGCAGTACTTC.

The rearrangement links TRBV6-5 to TRBJ2-7, with unresolved D. Trimming took off 5 bases at V and 3 bases at J, with 14 bases between the two ends. The length of the CDR3 is 14 residues. From germline, CDR1 is MNHEY and CDR2 SVGAGI. CDR3: CASSEGGFVYEQYF. CDR3 DNA: TGTGCCAGCAGTGAAGGCGGATTCGTCTACGAGCAGTACTTC.

The chain carries TRBV7-2 and TRBJ1-2; 9 nucleotides align to TRBD1. The germline gives CDR1 SGHTA, CDR2 FQGNSA. The CDR3 is 15 residues long. The J segment lost 3 bases and the V segment lost 5 bases, leaving 7 bases of the junction unmatched. CDR3 coding DNA: TGTGCCAGCAGCCCCGCACAGGGGGCCTACTATGGCTACACCTTC. Its protein is CASSPAQGAYYGYTF.

The rearrangement uses TRBV5-1 and TRBJ2-1, with D perhaps TRBD1 (5 bases). V lost 0 bases and J lost 0, with 16 bases in between. Germline CDR1 SGHRS, CDR2 YFSETQ. The CDR3 covers 18 residues. This chain's CDR3 is CASSLADSVFNSYNEQFF. Here the CDR3 DNA reads TGCGCCAGCAGCTTGGCCGACAGCGTCTTCAACTCCTACAATGAGCAGTTCTTC.

This sequence joins TRBV11-2 and TRBJ2-7; perhaps TRBD1 as D (5 bases). Trimming removed 1 base at V and 1 base at J, with 17 bases between. This CDR3 has 17 amino acids. Germline assignment: CDR1 SGHAT and CDR2 FQNNGV. DNA for the CDR3: TGTGCCAGCAGCTTAGGCATAGGGGCCCGAAGTTCCTACGAGCAGTACTTC. As protein: CASSLGIGARSSYEQYF. Combining the CDR3 with reference TRBV11-2 and TRBJ2-7 gives the whole variable domain EAGVAQSPRYKIIEKRQSVAFWCNPISGHATLYWYQQILGQGPKLLIQFQNNGVVDDSQLPKDRFSAERLKGVDSTLKIQPAKLEDSAVYLCASSLGIGARSSYEQYFGPGTRLTVT.

J is TRBJ2-5 and V is TRBV19; possibly TRBD1 for D (6 bases). The CDR3 has 13 residues. Germline-derived CDR1 and CDR2 are LNHDA and SQIVND (reference sequence). The V and J ends lost 3 bases and 5 bases respectively, with 10 bases between them. The CDR3 spells CASSIVDRETQYF. For the CDR3, the DNA is TGTGCCAGTAGTATTGTCGACAGGGAGACCCAGTACTTC.

This chain joins TRBV14 and TRBJ1-2; TRBD1 is a possible D gene (6 bases). This CDR3 region has 15 residues. The V and J ends lost 3 bases and 4 bases respectively, with 15 bases between them. Germline-derived CDR1 and CDR2 are SGHDN and FVKESK. The CDR3 nucleotides are TGTGCCAGCAGCCACAACAGGGTTCCCCTCTATGGCTACACCTTC. It codes for CASSHNRVPLYGYTF.

This chain uses TRBV28 with TRBJ2-7; 7 bases align to TRBD1. The ends lost 5 bases at V and 3 bases at J; junction bases unmatched: 1. Per the germline V gene, CDR1 is MDHEN and CDR2 is SYDVKM. This CDR3 contains 12 residues. This CDR3 reads CASSTGVYEQYF. CDR3 sequence (DNA): TGTGCCAGCAGTACAGGGGTCTACGAGCAGTACTTC.

V usage is TRBV27 and J usage is TRBJ1-2; 9 bases line up with TRBD1. J gave up 5 bases and V 5 bases, and 21 bases lay outside the gene matches. Germline CDR1 and CDR2: MNHEY and SMNVEV (reference sequence). There are 19 residues in the CDR3. The CDR3 sequence is CASSPNPAGTGTLYYGYTF. CDR3 DNA sequence: TGTGCCAGCAGTCCGAACCCCGCCGGGACAGGGACCCTATATTATGGCTACACCTTC.

The V call is TRBV28, the J call TRBJ2-7, with 9 bases that match TRBD1. The length of the CDR3 is 14 residues. Germline V gene sequence: CDR1 MDHEN, CDR2 SYDVKM. The J segment lost 6 bases and the V segment lost 6 bases, leaving 9 bases of the junction unmatched. DNA for the CDR3: TGTGCCAGCAGGATACCTGGACAGGGGAGCGAGCAGTACTTC. This encodes CASRIPGQGSEQYF.